This TCR beta chain was identified in a study of cytomegalovirus exposure and HLA in healthy donors. Findings and caveats of the study: Cytomegalovirus-associated status was assigned to about 150 TCR beta chains. It was in a later analysis that TCR association rates were seen to vary by HLA locus, highest for DRB1 and lowest for HLA-C.

With respect to this clone: Its antigen is undetermined.

13 Jbeta primers and 60 Vbeta primers were used for the PCR. Using immunoSEQ multiplex PCR, the repertoire was profiled, and TCRdb retains in-frame clones only, with some absent. The profile shows 100,000 to 150,000 clones, about 82% of them singletons. The clonotype comes from a female donor in good health and CMV-seropositive. Material for sequencing was PBMCs.

The CDR3, as DNA: TGTGCCAGCAGCTTGTGGCAGATTACCGGGGAGCTGTTTTTT. Its translation: CASSLWQITGELFF. V usage is TRBV5-4 and J usage is TRBJ2-2, with D unresolved. Trimming pared 1 base from V and 5 bases from J, leaving 9 bases between. The CDR3 covers 14 residues. Looked up from germline, CDR1 is SGHNT and CDR2 is YYREEE (reference sequence).